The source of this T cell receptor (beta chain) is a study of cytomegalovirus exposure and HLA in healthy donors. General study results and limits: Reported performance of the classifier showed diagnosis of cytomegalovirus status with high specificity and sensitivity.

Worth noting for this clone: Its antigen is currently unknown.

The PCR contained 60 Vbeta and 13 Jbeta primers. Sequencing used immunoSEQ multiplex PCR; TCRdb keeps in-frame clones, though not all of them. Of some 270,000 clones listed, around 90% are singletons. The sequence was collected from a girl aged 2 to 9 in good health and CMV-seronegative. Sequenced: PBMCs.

The CDR3 DNA reads TGTGCCAGCCGAGTAGCGGACATTCCCTACGAGCAGTACTTC. This translates into CASRVADIPYEQYF. The rearrangement joins TRBV6-1 to TRBJ2-7; possible D gene TRBD2, 6 bases. Trimming left V 8 bases short and J 2 bases short, with 16 bases between. This CDR3 is 14 amino acids long. CDR1 is MNHNS and CDR2 is SASEGT in the germline V gene.